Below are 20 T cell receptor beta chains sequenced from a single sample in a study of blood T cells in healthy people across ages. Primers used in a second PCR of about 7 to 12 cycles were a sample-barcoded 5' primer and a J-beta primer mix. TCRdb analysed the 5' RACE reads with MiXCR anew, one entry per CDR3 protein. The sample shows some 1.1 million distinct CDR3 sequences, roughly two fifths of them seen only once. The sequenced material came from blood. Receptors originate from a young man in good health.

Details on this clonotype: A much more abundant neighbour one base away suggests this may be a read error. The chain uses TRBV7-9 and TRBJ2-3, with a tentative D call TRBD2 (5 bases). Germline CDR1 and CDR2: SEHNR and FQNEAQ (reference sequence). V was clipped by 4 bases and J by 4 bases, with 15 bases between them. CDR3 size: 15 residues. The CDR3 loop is CASSSHSGSADTQYF. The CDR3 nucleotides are TGTGCCAGCAGCTCGCATTCGGGTAGCGCAGATACGCAGTATTTT.

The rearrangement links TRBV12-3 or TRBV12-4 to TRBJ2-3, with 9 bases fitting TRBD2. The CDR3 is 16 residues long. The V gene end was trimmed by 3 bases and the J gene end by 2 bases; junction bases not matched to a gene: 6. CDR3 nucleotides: TGTGCCAGCAGTTTCTGGGCGGGGGGGATCACAGATACGCAGTATTTT. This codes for CASSFWAGGITDTQYF.

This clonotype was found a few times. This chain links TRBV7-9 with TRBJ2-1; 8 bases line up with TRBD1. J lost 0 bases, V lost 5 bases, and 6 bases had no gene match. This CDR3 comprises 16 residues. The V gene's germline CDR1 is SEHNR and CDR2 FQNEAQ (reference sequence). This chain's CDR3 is CASSPQDRASYNEQFF. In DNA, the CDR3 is TGTGCCAGCAGCCCACAGGACAGGGCCTCCTACAATGAGCAGTTCTTC.

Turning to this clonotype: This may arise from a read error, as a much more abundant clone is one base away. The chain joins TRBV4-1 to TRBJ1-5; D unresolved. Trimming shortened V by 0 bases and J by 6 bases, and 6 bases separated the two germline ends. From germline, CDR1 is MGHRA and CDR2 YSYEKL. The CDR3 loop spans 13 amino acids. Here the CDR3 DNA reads TGCGCCAGCAGCCAAGATACGGGTCAGCCCCAGCATTTT. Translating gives CASSQDTGQPQHF.

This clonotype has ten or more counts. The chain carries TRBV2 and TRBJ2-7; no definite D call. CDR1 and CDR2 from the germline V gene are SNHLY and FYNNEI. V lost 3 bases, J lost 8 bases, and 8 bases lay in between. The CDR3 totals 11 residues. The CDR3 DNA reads TGTGCCAGCAGTGACCCGGCGAAGCAGTACTTC. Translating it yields CASSDPAKQYF. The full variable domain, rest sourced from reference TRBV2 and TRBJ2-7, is EPEVTQTPSHQVTQMGQEVILRCVPISNHLYFYWYRQILGQKVEFLVSFYNNEISEKSEIFDDQFSVERPDGSNFTLKIRSTKLEDSAMYFCASSDPAKQYFGPGTRLTVT.

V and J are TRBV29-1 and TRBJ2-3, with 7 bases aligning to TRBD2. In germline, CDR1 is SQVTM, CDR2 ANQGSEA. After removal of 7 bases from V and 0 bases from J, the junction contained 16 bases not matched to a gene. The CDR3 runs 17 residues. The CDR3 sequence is CSGLIGGGGRSTDTQYF. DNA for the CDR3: TGCAGCGGCCTCATTGGCGGGGGTGGGAGGAGCACAGATACGCAGTATTTT.

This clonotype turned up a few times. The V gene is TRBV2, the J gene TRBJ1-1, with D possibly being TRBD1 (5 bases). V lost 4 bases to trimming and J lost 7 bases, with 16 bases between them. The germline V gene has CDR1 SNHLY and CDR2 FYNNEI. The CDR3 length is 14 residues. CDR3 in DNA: TGTGCCAGCAGTGGCCAGGGTTTTTATGGTGAAGCTTTCTTT. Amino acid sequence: CASSGQGFYGEAFF.

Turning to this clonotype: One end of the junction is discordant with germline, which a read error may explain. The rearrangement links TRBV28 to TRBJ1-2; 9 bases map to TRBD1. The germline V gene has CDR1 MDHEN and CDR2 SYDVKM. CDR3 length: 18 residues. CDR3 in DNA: TGTGCCAGCACCCTCTCTCGGGACAGGGTCCCCATTAACTATGGCTACAGCTTC. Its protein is CASTLSRDRVPINYGYSF.

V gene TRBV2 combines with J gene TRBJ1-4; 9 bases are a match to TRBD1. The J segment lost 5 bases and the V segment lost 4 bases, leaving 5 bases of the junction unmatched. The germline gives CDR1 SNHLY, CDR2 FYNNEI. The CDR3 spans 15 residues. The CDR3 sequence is CASSGRTGANEKLFF. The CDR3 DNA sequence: TGTGCCAGCAGTGGACGGACAGGGGCAAATGAAAAACTGTTTTTT.

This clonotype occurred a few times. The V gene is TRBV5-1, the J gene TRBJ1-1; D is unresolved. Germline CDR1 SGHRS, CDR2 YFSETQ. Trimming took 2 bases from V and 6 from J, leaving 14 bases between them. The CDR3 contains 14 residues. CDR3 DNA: TGCGCCAGCAGCTTAGAGGCACAAGGCGCTGAAGCTTTCTTT. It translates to CASSLEAQGAEAFF.

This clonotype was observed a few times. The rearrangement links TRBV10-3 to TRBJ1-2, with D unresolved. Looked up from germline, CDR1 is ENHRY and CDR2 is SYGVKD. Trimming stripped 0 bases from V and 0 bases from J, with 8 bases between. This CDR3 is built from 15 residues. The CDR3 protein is CAISESVIPNYGYTF. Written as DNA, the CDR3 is TGTGCCATCAGTGAGTCGGTGATTCCTAACTATGGCTACACCTTC.

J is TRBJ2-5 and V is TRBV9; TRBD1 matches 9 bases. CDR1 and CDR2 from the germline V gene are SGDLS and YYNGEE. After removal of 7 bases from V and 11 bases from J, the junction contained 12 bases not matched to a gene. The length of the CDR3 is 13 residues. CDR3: CASGGQGRNEQYF. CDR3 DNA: TGTGCCAGCGGCGGACAGGGGAGAAATGAGCAGTACTTC.

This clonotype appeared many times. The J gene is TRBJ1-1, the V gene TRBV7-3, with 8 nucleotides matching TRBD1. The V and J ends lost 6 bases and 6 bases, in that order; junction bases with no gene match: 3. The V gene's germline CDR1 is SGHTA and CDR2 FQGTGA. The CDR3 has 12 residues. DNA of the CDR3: TGTGCCAGCAGACAGGGGGTGGCTGAAGCTTTCTTT. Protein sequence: CASRQGVAEAFF.

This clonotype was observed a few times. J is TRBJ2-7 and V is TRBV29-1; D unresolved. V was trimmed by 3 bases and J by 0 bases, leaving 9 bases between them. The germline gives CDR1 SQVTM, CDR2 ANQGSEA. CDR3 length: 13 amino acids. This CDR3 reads CSVEGPSSYEQYF. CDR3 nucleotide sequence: TGCAGCGTTGAGGGCCCGAGCTCCTACGAGCAGTACTTC.

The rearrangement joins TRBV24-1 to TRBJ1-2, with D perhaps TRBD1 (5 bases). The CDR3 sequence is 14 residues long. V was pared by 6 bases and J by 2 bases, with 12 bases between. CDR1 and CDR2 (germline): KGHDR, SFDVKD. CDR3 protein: CATSRRDGNYGYTF. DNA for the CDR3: TGTGCCACCAGTCGCCGGGACGGAAACTATGGCTACACCTTC.

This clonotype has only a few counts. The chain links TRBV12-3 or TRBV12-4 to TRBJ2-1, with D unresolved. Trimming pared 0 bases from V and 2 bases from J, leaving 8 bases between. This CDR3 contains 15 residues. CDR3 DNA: TGTGCCAGCAGTTTAGCCTCGACTCCCTACAATGAGCAGTTCTTC. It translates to CASSLASTPYNEQFF.

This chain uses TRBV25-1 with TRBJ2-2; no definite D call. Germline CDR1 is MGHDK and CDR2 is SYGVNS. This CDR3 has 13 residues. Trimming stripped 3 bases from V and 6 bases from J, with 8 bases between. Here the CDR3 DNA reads TGTGCCAGCAGTGATCAAGGCCCCGGGGAGCTGTTTTTT. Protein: CASSDQGPGELFF.

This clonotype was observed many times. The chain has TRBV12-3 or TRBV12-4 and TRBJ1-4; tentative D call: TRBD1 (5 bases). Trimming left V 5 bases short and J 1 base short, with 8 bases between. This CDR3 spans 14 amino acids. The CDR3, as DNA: TGTGCCAGCAGTGAAGGGGTAACTAATGAAAAACTGTTTTTT. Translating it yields CASSEGVTNEKLFF.

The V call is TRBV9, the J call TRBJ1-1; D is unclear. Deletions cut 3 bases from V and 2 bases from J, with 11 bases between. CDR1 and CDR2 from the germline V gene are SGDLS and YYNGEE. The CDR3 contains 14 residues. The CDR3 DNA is TGTGCCAGCAGCGCATTAGACATAAACACTGAAGCTTTCTTT. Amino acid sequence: CASSALDINTEAFF.

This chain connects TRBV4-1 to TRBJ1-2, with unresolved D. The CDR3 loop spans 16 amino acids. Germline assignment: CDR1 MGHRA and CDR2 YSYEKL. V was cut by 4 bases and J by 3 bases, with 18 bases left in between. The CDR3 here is CASSRENPGGYYGYTF. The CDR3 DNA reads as TGCGCCAGCAGCCGAGAGAATCCCGGCGGGTACTATGGCTACACCTTC.